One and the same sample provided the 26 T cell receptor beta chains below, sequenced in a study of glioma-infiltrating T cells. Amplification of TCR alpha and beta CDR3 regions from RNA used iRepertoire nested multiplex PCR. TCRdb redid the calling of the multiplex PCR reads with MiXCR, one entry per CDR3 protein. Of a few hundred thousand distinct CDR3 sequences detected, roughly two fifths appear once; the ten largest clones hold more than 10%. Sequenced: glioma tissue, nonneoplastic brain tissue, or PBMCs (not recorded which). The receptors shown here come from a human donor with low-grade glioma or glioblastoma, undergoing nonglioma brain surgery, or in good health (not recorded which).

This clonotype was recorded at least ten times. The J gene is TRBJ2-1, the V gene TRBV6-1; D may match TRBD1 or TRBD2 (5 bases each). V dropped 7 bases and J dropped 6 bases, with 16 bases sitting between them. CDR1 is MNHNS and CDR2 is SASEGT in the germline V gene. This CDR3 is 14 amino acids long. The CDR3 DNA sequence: TGTGCCAGCACCCAGGGACCCTGGGGCAATGAGCAGTTCTTC. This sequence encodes CASTQGPWGNEQFF.

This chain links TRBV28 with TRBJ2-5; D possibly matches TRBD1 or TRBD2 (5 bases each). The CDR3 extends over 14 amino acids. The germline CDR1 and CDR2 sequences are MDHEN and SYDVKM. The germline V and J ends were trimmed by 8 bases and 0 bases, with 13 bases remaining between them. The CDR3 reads CASGTGPYQETQYF. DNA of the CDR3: TGTGCCAGCGGGACGGGACCGTACCAAGAGACCCAGTACTTC.

The chain's CDR3 is CASSFNDRPYEQYF. CDR3 DNA: TGTGCCAGCAGCTTTAACGACCGACCCTACGAGCAGTACTTC. The chain couples TRBV7-9 to TRBJ2-7; D is undetermined. The ends were cut back, 3 bases at V and 2 bases at J, with 11 bases in the middle. The CDR3 has 14 residues. Germline V gene data show CDR1 as SEHNR and CDR2 as FQNEAQ (reference sequence).

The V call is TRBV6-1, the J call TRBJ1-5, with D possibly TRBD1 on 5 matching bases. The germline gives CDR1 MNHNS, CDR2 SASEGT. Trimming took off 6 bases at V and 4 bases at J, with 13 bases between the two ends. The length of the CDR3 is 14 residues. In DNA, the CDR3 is TGTGCCAGCAGGTCCAGGGCTCTAAATCAGCCCCAGCATTTT. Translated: CASRSRALNQPQHF.

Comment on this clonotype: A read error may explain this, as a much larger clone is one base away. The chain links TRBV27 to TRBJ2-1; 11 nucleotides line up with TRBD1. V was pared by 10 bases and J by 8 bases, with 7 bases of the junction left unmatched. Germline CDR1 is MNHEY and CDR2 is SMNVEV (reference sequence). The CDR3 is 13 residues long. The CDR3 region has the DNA TGTGCCACCAGGGGGACAGGGGGTCATGAGCAGTTCTTC. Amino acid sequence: CATRGTGGHEQFF.

DNA for the CDR3: TGCAGTGCTAGTCGAGTGTATGGCTACACCTTC. This sequence encodes CSASRVYGYTF. The chain recombines TRBV20-1 with TRBJ1-2; D not resolved. The CDR3 covers 11 residues. CDR1 DFQATT and CDR2 SNEGSKA come from the germline V gene (reference sequence). Trimming cost V 3 bases and J 5 bases, with 7 bases left between them.

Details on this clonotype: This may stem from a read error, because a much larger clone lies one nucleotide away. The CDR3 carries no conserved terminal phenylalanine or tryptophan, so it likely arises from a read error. The CDR3 region is CASSPLAYEQYC. CDR3 in DNA: TGTGCCAGCAGTCCCCTAGCCTACGAGCAGTACTGC. The chain combines TRBV6-2 or TRBV6-3 with TRBJ2-7; D remains ambiguous. Trimming cost V 5 bases and J 2 bases, with 7 bases left between them. CDR3 length: 12 amino acids. Germline V lookup: CDR1 MNHEY, CDR2 SVGEGT.

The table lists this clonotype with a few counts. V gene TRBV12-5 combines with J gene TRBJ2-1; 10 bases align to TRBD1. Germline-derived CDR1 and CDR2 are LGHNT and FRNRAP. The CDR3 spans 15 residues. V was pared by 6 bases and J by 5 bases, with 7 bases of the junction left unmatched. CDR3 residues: CASGLGTGVHNEQFF. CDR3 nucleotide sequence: TGTGCTAGTGGCTTAGGGACAGGGGTCCACAATGAGCAGTTCTTC. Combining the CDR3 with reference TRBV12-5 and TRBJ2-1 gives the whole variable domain DARVTQTPRHKVTEMGQEVTMRCQPILGHNTVFWYRQTMMQGLELLAYFRNRAPLDDSGMPKDRFSAEMPDATLATLKIQPSEPRDSAVYFCASGLGTGVHNEQFFGPGTRLTVL.

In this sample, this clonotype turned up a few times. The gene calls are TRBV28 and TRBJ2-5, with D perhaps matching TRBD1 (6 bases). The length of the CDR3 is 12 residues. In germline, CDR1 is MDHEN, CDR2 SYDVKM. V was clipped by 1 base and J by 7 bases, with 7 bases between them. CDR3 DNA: TGTGCCAGCAGTTTATTAGGGGGGACCCAGTACTTC. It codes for CASSLLGGTQYF.

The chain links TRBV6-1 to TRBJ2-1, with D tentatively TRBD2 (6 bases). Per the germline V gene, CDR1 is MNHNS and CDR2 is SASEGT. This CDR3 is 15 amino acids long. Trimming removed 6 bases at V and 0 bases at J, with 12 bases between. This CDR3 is CASSTGTPSYNEQFF. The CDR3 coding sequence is TGTGCCAGCAGCACCGGGACTCCCTCCTACAATGAGCAGTTCTTC.

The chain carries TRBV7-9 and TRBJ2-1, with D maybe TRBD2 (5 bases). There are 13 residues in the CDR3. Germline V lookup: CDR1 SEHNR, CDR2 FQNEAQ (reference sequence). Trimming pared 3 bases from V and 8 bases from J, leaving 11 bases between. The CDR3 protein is CASSFVSVDEQFF. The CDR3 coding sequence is TGTGCCAGCAGCTTTGTTAGCGTAGATGAGCAGTTCTTC.

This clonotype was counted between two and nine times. The CDR3 sequence: CASSSYRGASYEQYF. The CDR3, as DNA: TGTGCCAGCAGTTCGTACAGGGGGGCTTCCTACGAGCAGTACTTC. V is TRBV27 and J is TRBJ2-7; 8 bases are a match to TRBD1. The germline CDR1 and CDR2 sequences are MNHEY and SMNVEV (reference sequence). After removal of 4 bases from V and 1 base from J, the junction contained 6 bases not matched to a gene. The CDR3 is 15 residues long.

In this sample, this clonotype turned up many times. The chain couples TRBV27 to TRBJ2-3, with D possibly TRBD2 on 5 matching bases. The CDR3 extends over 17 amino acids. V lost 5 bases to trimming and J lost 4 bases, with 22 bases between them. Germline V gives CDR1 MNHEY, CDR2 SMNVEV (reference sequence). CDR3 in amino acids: CASSPSPGLVVSDTQYF. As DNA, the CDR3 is TGTGCCAGCAGTCCTAGCCCCGGGCTAGTCGTATCAGATACGCAGTATTTT.

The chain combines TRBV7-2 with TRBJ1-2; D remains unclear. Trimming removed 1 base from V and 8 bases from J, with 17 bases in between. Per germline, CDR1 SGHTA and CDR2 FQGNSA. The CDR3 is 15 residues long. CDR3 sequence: CASSLDGYRLGGYTF. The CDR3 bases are TGTGCCAGCAGCTTAGACGGCTACCGACTGGGGGGCTACACCTTC.

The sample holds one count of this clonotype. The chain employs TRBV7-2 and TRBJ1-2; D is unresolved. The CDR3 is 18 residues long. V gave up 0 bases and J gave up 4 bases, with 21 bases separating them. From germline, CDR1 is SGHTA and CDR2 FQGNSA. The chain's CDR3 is CASSLASNTSLGGYGYTF. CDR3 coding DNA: TGTGCCAGCAGCTTAGCGAGTAATACATCCCTAGGAGGCTATGGCTACACCTTC.

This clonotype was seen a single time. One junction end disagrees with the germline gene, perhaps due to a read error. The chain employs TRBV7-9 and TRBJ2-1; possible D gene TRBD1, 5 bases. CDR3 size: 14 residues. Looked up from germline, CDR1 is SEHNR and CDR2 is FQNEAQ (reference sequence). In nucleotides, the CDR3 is TGTGCCAGCAGCCCACCGACAGAGCAATACGAGAAGTACTTC. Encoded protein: CASSPPTEQYEKYF.

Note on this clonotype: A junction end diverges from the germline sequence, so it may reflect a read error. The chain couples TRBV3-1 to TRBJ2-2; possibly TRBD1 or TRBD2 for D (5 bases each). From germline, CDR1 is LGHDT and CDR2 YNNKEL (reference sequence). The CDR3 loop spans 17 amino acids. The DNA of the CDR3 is TGCGCCAGCAGCCAAGGGACGTGGGGAGACTCCACCGGGGAGCTGTTTTTT. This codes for CASSQGTWGDSTGELFF. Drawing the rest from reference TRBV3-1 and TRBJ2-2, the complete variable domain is DTAVSQTPKYLVTQMGNDKSIKCEQNLGHDTMYWYKQDSKKFLKIMFSYNNKELIINETVPNRFSPKSPDKAHLNLHINSLELGDSAVYFCASSQGTWGDSTGELFFGEGSRLTVL.

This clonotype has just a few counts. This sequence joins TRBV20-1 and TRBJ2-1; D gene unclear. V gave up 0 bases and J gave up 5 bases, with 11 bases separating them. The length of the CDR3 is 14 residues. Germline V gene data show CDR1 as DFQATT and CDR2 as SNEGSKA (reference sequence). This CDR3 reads CSARDHGHNNEQFF. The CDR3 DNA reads TGCAGTGCTAGAGATCACGGGCATAACAATGAGCAGTTCTTC.

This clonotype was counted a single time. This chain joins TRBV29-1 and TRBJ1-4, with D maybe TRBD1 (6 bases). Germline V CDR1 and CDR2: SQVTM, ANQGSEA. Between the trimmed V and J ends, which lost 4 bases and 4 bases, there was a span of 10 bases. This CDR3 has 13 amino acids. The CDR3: CSVGGPRNEKLFF. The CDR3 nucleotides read TGCAGCGTTGGGGGGCCGCGTAATGAAAAACTGTTTTTT.

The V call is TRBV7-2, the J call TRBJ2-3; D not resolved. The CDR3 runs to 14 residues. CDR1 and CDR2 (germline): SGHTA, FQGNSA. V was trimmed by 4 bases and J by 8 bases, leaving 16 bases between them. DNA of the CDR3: TGTGCCAGCAGCTCCGCCCTTCTAGGCGGTACGCAGTATTTT. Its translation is CASSSALLGGTQYF.

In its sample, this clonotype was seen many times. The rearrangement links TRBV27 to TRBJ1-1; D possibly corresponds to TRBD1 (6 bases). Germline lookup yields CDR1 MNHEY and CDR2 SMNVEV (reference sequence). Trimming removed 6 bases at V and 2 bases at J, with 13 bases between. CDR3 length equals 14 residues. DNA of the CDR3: TGTGCCAGCAGCCGGGGGGGACACAACACTGAAGCTTTCTTT. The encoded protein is CASSRGGHNTEAFF.

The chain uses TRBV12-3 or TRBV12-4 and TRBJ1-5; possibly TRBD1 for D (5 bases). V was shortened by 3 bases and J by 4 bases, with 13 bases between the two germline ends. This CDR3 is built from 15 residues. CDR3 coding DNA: TGTGCCAGCAGTTTGTGGCAGGGTGGGAATCAGCCCCAGCATTTT. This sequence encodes CASSLWQGGNQPQHF.

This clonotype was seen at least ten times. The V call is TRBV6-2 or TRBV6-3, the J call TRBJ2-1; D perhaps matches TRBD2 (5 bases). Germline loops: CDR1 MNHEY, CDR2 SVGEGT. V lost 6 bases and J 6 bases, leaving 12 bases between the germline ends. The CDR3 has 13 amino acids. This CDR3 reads CASRALAVNEQFF. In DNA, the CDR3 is TGTGCCAGCAGGGCCCTAGCAGTCAATGAGCAGTTCTTC.

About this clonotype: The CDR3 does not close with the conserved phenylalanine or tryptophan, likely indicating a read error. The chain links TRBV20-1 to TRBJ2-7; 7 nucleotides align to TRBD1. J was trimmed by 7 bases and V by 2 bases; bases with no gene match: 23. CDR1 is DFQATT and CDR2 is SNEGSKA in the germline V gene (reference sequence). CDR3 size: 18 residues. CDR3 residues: CSARNSQSYRGALEEQYL. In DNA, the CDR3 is TGCAGTGCTAGAAATTCCCAATCATACAGGGGCGCCTTGGAAGAGCAGTACCTC.

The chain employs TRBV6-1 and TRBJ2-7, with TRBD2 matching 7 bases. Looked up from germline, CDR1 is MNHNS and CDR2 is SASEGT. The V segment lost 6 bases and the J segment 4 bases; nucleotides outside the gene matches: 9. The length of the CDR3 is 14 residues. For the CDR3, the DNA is TGTGCCAGCAGCTACAGCGGGGTTAAGTACGAGCAGTACTTC. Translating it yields CASSYSGVKYEQYF.

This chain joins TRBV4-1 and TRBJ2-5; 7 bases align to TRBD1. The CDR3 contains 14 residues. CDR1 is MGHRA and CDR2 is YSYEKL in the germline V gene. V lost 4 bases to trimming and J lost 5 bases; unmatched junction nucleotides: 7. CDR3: CASSRPPRGETQYF. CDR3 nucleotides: TGCGCCAGCAGCCGACCACCCAGGGGGGAGACCCAGTACTTC.